This T cell receptor beta chain was sequenced for a study of shared clonotypes between healthy human individuals. As for the study in general: A couple of women and three men aged 18 to 49 served as donors. Points from the study as a whole: Naive CD4 clonotype sharing across several donors was roughly 5%. A limitation of the genetic and exposure-history diversity represented arose from few donors.

Naive CD8 cells were CD45RO-negative, positively selected for CCR7, excluding terminally differentiated effector memory CD45RA+ cells. TCRdb's table, derived via immunoSEQ multiplex PCR, lists solely in-frame clones and lacks some. The repertoire holds about 2,200,000 clones, with about 92% as singletons. The CDR3 runs 15 residues. V lost 4 bases and J 3 bases, leaving 19 bases between the germline ends. Germline V gene data show CDR1 as SQVTM and CDR2 as ANQGSEA. A word on this clone: Its antigen is not identified.

Specimen: naive CD8+ T cells from PBMCs. J is TRBJ2-7 and V is TRBV29-1; perhaps TRBD2 as D (6 bases). The receptor's source is a young man in good health. Some clones in this sample may be carry-over from other donors' samples. The CDR3 DNA sequence: TGCAGCGTTGCGGGACTCCTTGGCACAAACTACGAGCAGTACTTC. It yields the protein CSVAGLLGTNYEQYF.